The rows below give T cell receptor beta chains drawn from one sample of a study of cytomegalovirus exposure and HLA in healthy donors. Produced via immunoSEQ multiplex PCR; TCRdb's table is partial and in-frame only. The data hold 100,000 or so clones, with about 70% observed a single time. The sample consisted of PBMCs. The receptors derive from a man aged 25-45 years in good health and CMV-seronegative. CDR3s include the opening cysteine and the closing phenylalanine or tryptophan. A D gene is named only where the DNA matches it firmly. For some rows the clone size is stated as once, few or many, or as a class when expanded; others skip it.

J gene,clone size,V gene,D gene,CDR3 protein,CDR3 DNA
TRBJ2-7,-,TRBV15,TRBD1,CATGQGAGYEQYF,TGTGCCACCGGACAGGGGGCGGGATACGAGCAGTACTTC
TRBJ2-2,-,TRBV7-3,-,CASSQYRNTGELFF,TGTGCCAGCAGCCAATACAGGAACACCGGGGAGCTGTTTTTT
TRBJ2-7,-,TRBV27,TRBD1,CASRPGQGVSYEQYF,TGTGCCAGCAGACCAGGACAGGGAGTGTCCTACGAGCAGTACTTC
TRBJ2-3,-,TRBV6-5,-,CASSYRRGTDTQYF,TGTGCCAGCAGTTACCGGCGAGGTACAGATACGCAGTATTTT
TRBJ2-3,-,TRBV19,-,CASSLGGASTDTQYF,TGTGCCAGTAGTCTTGGGGGGGCGAGCACAGATACGCAGTATTTT
TRBJ2-1,-,TRBV7-9,TRBD1,CASSEPGQGLGEQFF,TGTGCCAGCAGCGAGCCGGGACAGGGTCTAGGAGAGCAGTTCTTC
TRBJ2-7,-,TRBV4-3,-,CASSQGSRGSSYEQYF,TGCGCCAGCAGCCAAGGGAGTAGGGGTAGCTCCTACGAGCAGTACTTC
TRBJ1-2,-,TRBV28,-,CASSPGHRTSNYGYTF,TGTGCCAGCAGTCCGGGACACCGTACGTCTAACTATGGCTACACCTTC
TRBJ1-2,-,TRBV6-6,-,CASSYSLGGGSYGYTF,TGTGCCAGCAGTTACTCCCTGGGGGGGGGTAGCTATGGCTACACCTTC
TRBJ2-1,few,TRBV9,TRBD2,CASSLTSATYNEQFF,TGTGCCAGCAGCCTGACTAGCGCGACCTACAATGAGCAGTTCTTC
TRBJ1-1,-,TRBV30,-,CAWSAGPDEAFF,TGTGCCTGGAGTGCTGGGCCAGATGAAGCTTTCTTT
TRBJ2-7,few,TRBV10-2,-,CASSEWGRPPYEQYF,TGCGCCAGCAGTGAGTGGGGCCGACCCCCCTACGAGCAGTACTTC
TRBJ2-5,few,TRBV7-9,-,CASGNVGARETQYF,TGTGCCAGCGGAAATGTGGGGGCTCGAGAGACCCAGTACTTC
TRBJ2-1,-,TRBV4-3,TRBD2,CASSQDLREGLGNEQFF,TGCGCCAGCAGCCAAGACTTACGGGAGGGCCTGGGAAATGAGCAGTTCTTC
TRBJ2-7,-,TRBV4-1,TRBD2,CASSHGLAGRTYEQYF,TGCGCCAGCAGCCACGGGCTAGCGGGCAGGACCTACGAGCAGTACTTC
TRBJ2-7,-,TRBV30,TRBD1,CAWSIQGYEQYF,TGTGCCTGGAGTATACAGGGGTACGAGCAGTACTTC
TRBJ2-7,few,TRBV9,TRBD1,CASSVSPGTGFEQYF,TGTGCCAGCAGCGTAAGTCCCGGGACAGGTTTCGAGCAGTACTTC
TRBJ1-2,-,TRBV5-4,TRBD1,CASSRPLGQDIYGYTF,TGTGCCAGCAGCCGACCCTTGGGACAGGATATCTATGGCTACACCTTC
TRBJ2-6,-,TRBV5-6,TRBD1,CASSLVGTGAAGANVLTF,TGTGCCAGCAGCTTAGTGGGGACAGGGGCCGCTGGGGCCAACGTCCTGACTTTC
TRBJ2-1,-,TRBV30,-,CAWSRTVNNEQFF,TGTGCCTGGAGCCGGACAGTGAACAATGAGCAGTTCTTC
TRBJ2-3,once,TRBV11-3,TRBD2,CASSLGQTSGRTDTQYF,TGTGCCAGCAGCTTGGGGCAGACTAGCGGGAGAACAGATACGCAGTATTTT
TRBJ2-7,-,TRBV18,TRBD2,CASSPGEGIEQYF,TGTGCCAGCTCACCAGGGGAGGGGATCGAGCAGTACTTC
TRBJ2-3,-,TRBV19,TRBD1,CASSSGTGMGRTQYF,TGTGCCAGTAGCTCCGGGACAGGGATGGGTCGTACGCAGTATTTT
TRBJ1-1,-,TRBV19,-,CASSMMDDSTTEAFF,TGTGCCAGTAGTATGATGGATGACAGCACCACTGAAGCTTTCTTT
TRBJ1-3,-,TRBV4-3,-,CASSQGIQGTGNTIYF,TGCGCCAGCAGCCAAGGTATTCAGGGAACTGGAAACACCATATATTTT
TRBJ2-2,-,TRBV7-2,TRBD1,CASSSGTGIYTGELFF,TGTGCCAGCAGCTCCGGGACAGGGATTTACACCGGGGAGCTGTTTTTT
TRBJ1-1,-,TRBV7-3,-,CASSPRGGSRNTEAFF,TGTGCCAGCAGCCCCCGGGGGGGTTCCAGGAACACTGAAGCTTTCTTT
TRBJ2-5,few,TRBV5-1,TRBD2,CASSFSSGREETQYF,TGCGCCAGCAGCTTCTCTAGCGGGAGGGAAGAGACCCAGTACTTC
TRBJ2-2,-,TRBV4-3,TRBD2,CASSQGNLAGVSGELFF,TGCGCCAGCAGCCAAGGGAATCTAGCGGGAGTGTCCGGGGAGCTGTTTTTT
TRBJ1-2,-,TRBV30,-,CAWSVKGTKINYGYTF,TGTGCCTGGAGTGTTAAGGGGACAAAAATAAACTATGGCTACACCTTC
TRBJ1-1,few,TRBV7-8,-,CASRDGTILDTEAFF,TGTGCCAGCAGGGACGGGACTATCCTTGATACAGAGGCTTTCTTT
TRBJ2-7,-,TRBV30,TRBD2,CAWSPLSGISYEQYF,TGTGCCTGGAGTCCTTTGAGCGGGATCTCCTACGAGCAGTACTTC
TRBJ1-5,-,TRBV6-5,-,CASSSGNQPQHF,TGTGCCAGCAGTTCGGGCAATCAGCCCCAGCATTTT
TRBJ2-1,-,TRBV27,TRBD2,CASSSWTSGEQFF,TGTGCCAGCAGTTCCTGGACTAGCGGAGAGCAGTTCTTC
TRBJ1-2,-,TRBV6-5,TRBD1,CASRERDSQYGYTF,TGTGCCAGCAGAGAAAGGGACAGCCAGTATGGCTACACCTTC
TRBJ1-2,few,TRBV2,TRBD1,CASTATGGAYTF,TGTGCCAGCACCGCCACAGGGGGCGCGTATACCTTC
TRBJ2-2,-,TRBV29-1,TRBD2,CSAGLAGTGELFF,TGCAGCGCGGGACTAGCGGGGACCGGGGAGCTGTTTTTT
TRBJ2-7,-,TRBV9,TRBD2,CASSVGSSGDYEQYF,TGTGCCAGCAGCGTAGGGTCTAGCGGGGATTACGAGCAGTACTTC
TRBJ1-2,-,TRBV28,TRBD1,CASSSGTGPYGYTF,TGTGCCAGCAGTTCCGGGACAGGGCCCTATGGCTACACCTTC
TRBJ1-5,-,TRBV6-6,-,CASSYSVYSNQPQHF,TGTGCCAGCAGTTACTCCGTCTATAGCAATCAGCCCCAGCATTTT
TRBJ1-6,few,TRBV5-1,-,CASSLDRINSPLHF,TGCGCCAGCAGCTTGGACAGGATTAATTCACCCCTCCACTTT
TRBJ1-5,few,TRBV28,-,CASTLGVRGNQPQHF,TGTGCCAGCACCTTGGGAGTAAGGGGCAATCAGCCCCAGCATTTT
TRBJ1-1,-,TRBV30,TRBD1,CACHGQGAPEAFF,TGTGCCTGTCACGGACAGGGGGCTCCTGAAGCTTTCTTT
TRBJ1-5,-,TRBV19,-,CASSTRDTPYSNQPQHF,TGTGCCAGTAGTACCCGGGACACGCCGTATAGCAATCAGCCCCAGCATTTT